This T cell receptor beta chain was captured by sequencing in a study of cytomegalovirus exposure and HLA in healthy donors. A multiplex PCR was run with 60 Vbeta primers and 13 Jbeta primers. Clones were sequenced by immunoSEQ multiplex PCR, and TCRdb holds only the in-frame ones, with some missing. The data show around 130,000 clones, with 75% seen just once and roughly 3.1% held by the top ten. At the time of sampling, donors were nominally healthy, though unrecorded immune exposures were likely. The TCR was taken from a man younger than 45 in good health and CMV-seronegative. Sequences were obtained from PBMCs.

CDR3 loop: CASSTTGPYNEQFF. DNA of the CDR3: TGTGCCAGCAGCACGACAGGCCCTTACAATGAGCAGTTCTTC. J is TRBJ2-1 and V is TRBV6-1; D might be TRBD1 (6 bases). Trimming shortened V by 6 bases and J by 4 bases, and 13 bases separated the two germline ends. CDR1 is MNHNS, CDR2 SASEGT, per germline. This CDR3 has 14 residues.